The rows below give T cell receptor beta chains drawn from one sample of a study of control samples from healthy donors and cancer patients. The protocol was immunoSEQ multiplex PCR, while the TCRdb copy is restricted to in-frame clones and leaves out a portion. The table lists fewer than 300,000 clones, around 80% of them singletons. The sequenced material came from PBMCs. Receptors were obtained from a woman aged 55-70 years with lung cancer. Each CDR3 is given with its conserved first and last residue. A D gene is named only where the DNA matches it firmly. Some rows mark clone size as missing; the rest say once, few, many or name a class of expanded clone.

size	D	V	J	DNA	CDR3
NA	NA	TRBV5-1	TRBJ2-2	TGCGCCAGCACCCAAGGGCCGGGGGCCGGGGAGCTGTTTTTT	CASTQGPGAGELFF
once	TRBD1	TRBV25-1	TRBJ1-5	TGTGCCAGCACGGGACAGGGAGGTAATAGCAATCAGCCCCAGCATTTT	CASTGQGGNSNQPQHF
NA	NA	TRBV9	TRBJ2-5	TGTGCCAGCAGCGTATCTTCGGGACACCCAATGGAGACCCAGTACTTC	CASSVSSGHPMETQYF
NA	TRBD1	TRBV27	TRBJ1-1	TGTGCCAGCAGTTCGAGACAGGGGATGACGAACACTGAAGCTTTCTTT	CASSSRQGMTNTEAFF
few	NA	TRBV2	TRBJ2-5	TGTGCCAGCAGTGATCCCCGGGCCCCAGAGACCCAGTACTTC	CASSDPRAPETQYF
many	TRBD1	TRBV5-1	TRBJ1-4	TGCGCCAGCAGTGGACAGGGGGCGATGGCTAATGAAAAACTGTTTTTT	CASSGQGAMANEKLFF
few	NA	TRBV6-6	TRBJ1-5	TGTGCCAGCAGTACGTACTCGGGTTTCTCCCAGCATTTT	CASSTYSGFSQHF
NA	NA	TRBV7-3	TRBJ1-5	TGTGCCAGCAGCTCGGGCGTCAATCAGCCCCAGCATTTT	CASSSGVNQPQHF
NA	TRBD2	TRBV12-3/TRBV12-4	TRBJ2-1	TGTGCCAGTAGCTCTAGCGGGAGAGATGAGCAGTTCTTC	CASSSSGRDEQFF
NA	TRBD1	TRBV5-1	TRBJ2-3	TGCGCCAGCAGCTTCGGACAGGGTTCAGATACGCAGTATTTT	CASSFGQGSDTQYF
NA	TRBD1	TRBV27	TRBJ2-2	TGTGCCAGCAGTTGGGGGACAGGGGGTGTTGGCACCGGGGAGCTGTTTTTT	CASSWGTGGVGTGELFF
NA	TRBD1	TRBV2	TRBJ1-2	TGTGCCAGCAAGTGGACAGGGGTCCGCGGCTACACCTTC	CASKWTGVRGYTF
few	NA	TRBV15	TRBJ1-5	TGTGCCACCAGCAGAGATAAGGGGGGTAATCAGCCCCAGCATTTT	CATSRDKGGNQPQHF
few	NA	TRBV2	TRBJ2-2	TGTGCCAGCGGGGAGGGGGCTGTAGGAACCGGGGAGCTGTTTTTT	CASGEGAVGTGELFF
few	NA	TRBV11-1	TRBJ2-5	TGTGCCAGCAGCTTGGGGGAGACCCAGTACTTC	CASSLGETQYF
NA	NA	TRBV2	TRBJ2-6	TGTGCCAGCAGTGAATACAGGGAGGCCAACGTCCTGACTTTC	CASSEYREANVLTF
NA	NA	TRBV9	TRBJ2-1	TGTGCCAGCAGCGTAGCTGACAGGGTCGGGGGTGAGCAGTTCTTC	CASSVADRVGGEQFF
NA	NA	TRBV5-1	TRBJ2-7	TGCGCCAGCAGCCCGATGACAGGTCCCTCCTACGAGCAGTACTTC	CASSPMTGPSYEQYF
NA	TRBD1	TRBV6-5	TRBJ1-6	TGTGCCAGCAGTTACTTCAAGACAGGGAGTTCACCCCTCCACTTT	CASSYFKTGSSPLHF
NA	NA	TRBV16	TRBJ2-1	TGTGCCAGCAGCCAATCGGGCAGGCTTTCCTACAATGAGCAGTTCTTC	CASSQSGRLSYNEQFF
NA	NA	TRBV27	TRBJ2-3	TGTGCCAGCAGTCCCTCCCCGTCCGGGAGTACGCAGTATTTT	CASSPSPSGSTQYF
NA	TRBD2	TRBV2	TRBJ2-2	TGTGCCAGCAGAGCAGGGCTAGCGGGAGTCGGGGAGCTGTTTTTT	CASRAGLAGVGELFF
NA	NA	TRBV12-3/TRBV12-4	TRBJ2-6	TGTGCCAGCAGTATCTCTGGGGCCAACGTCCTGACTTTC	CASSISGANVLTF
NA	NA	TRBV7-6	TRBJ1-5	TGTGCCAGCAGCCCCCCGGGGCAGCCCCAGCATTTT	CASSPPGQPQHF
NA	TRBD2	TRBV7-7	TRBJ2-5	TGTGCCAGCAGCTTGAGACTAGCGGAGCAAGAGACCCAGTACTTC	CASSLRLAEQETQYF
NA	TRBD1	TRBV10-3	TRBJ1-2	TGTGCCATCAGTGACGGGACAGGGGGGACAGCTAACTATGGCTACACCTTC	CAISDGTGGTANYGYTF
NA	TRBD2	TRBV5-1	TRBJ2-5	TGCGCCAGCAGCTTGAAGCTAGCGGAAGAGACCCAGTACTTC	CASSLKLAEETQYF
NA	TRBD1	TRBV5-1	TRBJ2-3	TGCGCCAGCAGCCGATCGACAGGGGGCAACGCAGATACGCAGTATTTT	CASSRSTGGNADTQYF
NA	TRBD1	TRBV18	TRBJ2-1	TGTGCCAGCTCACCCGGGACAGGAGACAATGAGCAGTTCTTC	CASSPGTGDNEQFF
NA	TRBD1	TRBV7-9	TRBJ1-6	TGTGCCAGCAGCTTAGAGGGGGCGCTAAATTCACCCCTCCACTTT	CASSLEGALNSPLHF
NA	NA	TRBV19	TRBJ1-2	TGTGCCAGTAGTAAGGGCCAGGGTTATGGCTACACCTTC	CASSKGQGYGYTF
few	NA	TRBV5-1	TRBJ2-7	TGCGCCAGCAGCTTGGACAGCACCTACGAGCAGTACTTC	CASSLDSTYEQYF
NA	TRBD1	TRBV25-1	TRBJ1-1	TGTGCCAGCCGTTCCGGGACAGGGGGTAGTATCACTGAAGCTTTCTTT	CASRSGTGGSITEAFF
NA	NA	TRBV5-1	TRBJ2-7	TGCGCCAGCAGCTTGTCTCTAAGGTCGGCAGGCCCCCAGCAGTACTTC	CASSLSLRSAGPQQYF
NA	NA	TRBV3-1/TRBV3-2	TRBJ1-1	TGTGCCAGCAGCCCAAACAGGATGAACACTGAAGCTTTCTTT	CASSPNRMNTEAFF
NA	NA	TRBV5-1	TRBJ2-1	TGCGCCAGCGTCCGTGATTCCTTATACAATGAGCAGTTCTTC	CASVRDSLYNEQFF
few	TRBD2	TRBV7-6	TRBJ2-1	TGTGCCAGCAGCCCCCCCGCGGGGGGCGATGAGCAGTTCTTC	CASSPPAGGDEQFF
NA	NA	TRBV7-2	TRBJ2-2	TGTGCCAGCTCCGTAGCGGTAGCCGGGGAGCTGTTTTTT	CASSVAVAGELFF
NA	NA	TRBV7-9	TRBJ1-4	TGTGCCAGCAGCCCCGGACAGCCAGCGGCTAATGAAAAACTGTTTTTT	CASSPGQPAANEKLFF
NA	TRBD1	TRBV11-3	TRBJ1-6	TGTGCCAGCAGCTCGACAGGGAAGAATTCACCCCTCCACTTT	CASSSTGKNSPLHF
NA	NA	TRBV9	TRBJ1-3	TGTGCCAGCAGCGTAGACTGGGGGGCTGGAAACACCATATATTTT	CASSVDWGAGNTIYF
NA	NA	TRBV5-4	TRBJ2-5	TGTGCCAGCAGCTGGACGGATGGGACCCAGTACTTC	CASSWTDGTQYF
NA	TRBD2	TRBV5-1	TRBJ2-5	TGCGCCAGCAGCTTGGGTCCGGGAGGAGAGACCCAGTACTTC	CASSLGPGGETQYF
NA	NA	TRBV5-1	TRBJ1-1	TGCGCCAGCATCGATCCGGGTGGAGGGACTGAAGCTTTCTTT	CASIDPGGGTEAFF
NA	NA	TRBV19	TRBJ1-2	TGTGCCAGTAGTCTATTTGCCCAAGGGAACTATGGCTACACCTTC	CASSLFAQGNYGYTF
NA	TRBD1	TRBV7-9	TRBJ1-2	TGTGCCAGCAGCGCCGCTACAGGGGGCTCCCATGGCTACACCTTC	CASSAATGGSHGYTF
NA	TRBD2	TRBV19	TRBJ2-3	TGTGCCAGTAGTCACGGGACTAGCGGGGAGGATACGCAGTATTTT	CASSHGTSGEDTQYF
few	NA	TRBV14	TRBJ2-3	TGTGCCAGCAGCCAAGATTTTCGTCGGATAGGCCCAGATACGCAGTATTTT	CASSQDFRRIGPDTQYF
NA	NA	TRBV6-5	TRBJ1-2	TGTGCCACCCGTGGGCAGAATAACTATGGCTACACCTTC	CATRGQNNYGYTF
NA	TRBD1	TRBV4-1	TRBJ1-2	TGCGCCAGCAGCCAACAAACAGGGGCGAGCTATGGCTACACCTTC	CASSQQTGASYGYTF
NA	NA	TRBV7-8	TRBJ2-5	TGTGCCAGCAGCTTAGCGGTGGGGGAGACCCAGTACTTC	CASSLAVGETQYF
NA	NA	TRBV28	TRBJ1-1	TGTGCCAGCAGTTGGGGGACTAACACTGAAGCTTTCTTT	CASSWGTNTEAFF
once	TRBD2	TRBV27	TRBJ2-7	TGTGCCAGCAGCCGCCTAGCGGGAGGGAGTTACGAGCAGTACTTC	CASSRLAGGSYEQYF
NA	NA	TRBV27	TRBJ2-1	TGTGCCAGCAGTCCGTTCGGGGGCCGAATAAGGACCGACAATGAGCAGTTCTTC	CASSPFGGRIRTDNEQFF